These T cell receptor beta chains were read from a single sample in a study of control samples from healthy donors and cancer patients. Some clones are missing from TCRdb's copy, which holds only in-frame ones; the method was immunoSEQ multiplex PCR. Counted here are 200,000 to 250,000 clones, around 94% occurring once; the ten biggest clones make up about 1.6%. The sequencing sample was made of blood. The receptor set was obtained from a man between 45 and 60 years old in good health. Each CDR3 is given with its conserved first and last residue.

J gene: TRBJ1-1
V gene: TRBV7-9
CDR3 protein: CASSLDGGNTEAFF

J gene: TRBJ1-5
V gene: TRBV29-1
CDR3 protein: CSVSDSSNQPQHF

J gene: TRBJ1-1
V gene: TRBV7-2
CDR3 protein: CASSPPGLNTEAFF

J gene: TRBJ2-5
V gene: TRBV10-3
CDR3 protein: CAISERLPKTQYF

J gene: TRBJ2-5
V gene: TRBV7-2
CDR3 protein: CASSLGTSRQETQYF

J gene: TRBJ2-3
V gene: TRBV28
CDR3 protein: CASSWGVAGALTDTQYF

J gene: TRBJ2-7
V gene: TRBV18
CDR3 protein: CASSRDRDGQYF

J gene: TRBJ1-2
V gene: TRBV14
CDR3 protein: CASSQDLLRARYGYTF

J gene: TRBJ1-1
V gene: TRBV5-1
CDR3 protein: CASSLAGGTNTEAFF

J gene: TRBJ1-4
V gene: TRBV3-1/TRBV3-2
CDR3 protein: CASSQTPQGSNEKLFF

J gene: TRBJ1-2
V gene: TRBV2
CDR3 protein: CASSEDGQGEGYTF

J gene: TRBJ2-3
V gene: TRBV29-1
CDR3 protein: CSVPPGGGGGASRGTQYF

J gene: TRBJ2-2
V gene: TRBV28
CDR3 protein: CASSLSRGRGTGELFF

J gene: TRBJ1-1
V gene: TRBV4-1
CDR3 protein: CASSHTGRGVPNTEAFF

J gene: TRBJ2-7
V gene: TRBV29-1
CDR3 protein: CSAKGGGEQYF

J gene: TRBJ1-5
V gene: TRBV5-5
CDR3 protein: CASSALLNQPQHF

J gene: TRBJ1-4
V gene: TRBV5-5
CDR3 protein: CASSFRQGPNEKLFF

J gene: TRBJ2-7
V gene: TRBV15
CDR3 protein: CATSTTDRGWEQYF

J gene: TRBJ1-2
V gene: TRBV10-3
CDR3 protein: CAISDAAGTVGYGYTF

J gene: TRBJ1-1
V gene: TRBV30
CDR3 protein: CAWSATGTQAAFF

J gene: TRBJ1-2
V gene: TRBV7-2
CDR3 protein: CASSLGTGLGYTF

J gene: TRBJ1-3
V gene: TRBV5-1
CDR3 protein: CASSLTGPAGNTIYF

J gene: TRBJ1-1
V gene: TRBV7-8
CDR3 protein: CASSFPPGQTMNTEAFF

J gene: TRBJ2-2
V gene: TRBV6-5
CDR3 protein: CASSYSRNTGELFF

J gene: TRBJ2-2
V gene: TRBV11-3
CDR3 protein: CASSLTAGMTGELFF

J gene: TRBJ1-1
V gene: TRBV5-6
CDR3 protein: CASSLSALARAFF

J gene: TRBJ2-1
V gene: TRBV6-2/TRBV6-3
CDR3 protein: CASSRYRESVDNEQFF

J gene: TRBJ2-7
V gene: TRBV28
CDR3 protein: CASSLYRDLQVVLGEQYF